The 19 T cell receptor beta chains presented below share a single source sample, sequenced in a study of blood T cell repertoires in COVID-19. Assay used: immunoSEQ multiplex PCR; TCRdb lists only in-frame clones, some missing. The sample has about 370,000 clones; 70% to 90% are singletons. Sequences were obtained from peripheral blood. All receptors come from a woman in her twenties or thirties with COVID-19, enrolled during active disease.

The chain uses TRBV3-1 (or the pseudogene TRBV3-2) and TRBJ2-1; D is perhaps TRBD2 (5 bases). CDR3 length equals 16 residues. V lost 5 bases and J lost 8, with 22 bases in between. The germline V gene has CDR1 LGHDT and CDR2 YNNKEL (reference sequence). CDR3 sequence: CASSVGWTSPKDEQFF. As DNA, the CDR3 is TGTGCCAGCAGCGTCGGGTGGACTTCCCCCAAGGATGAGCAGTTCTTC.

The chain is built from TRBV19 and TRBJ1-3; D is ambiguous. The CDR3 length is 16 residues. Looked up from germline, CDR1 is LNHDA and CDR2 is SQIVND (reference sequence). Trimming left V 5 bases short and J 3 bases short, with 17 bases between. The CDR3 DNA sequence: TGTGCCAGTAGTGCGTCGACGTTGGGGAGTGGAAACACCATATATTTT. Encoded protein: CASSASTLGSGNTIYF.

V is TRBV11-2 and J is TRBJ2-7, with D perhaps matching TRBD1 (6 bases). This CDR3 has 15 residues. V gave up 1 base and J gave up 2 bases, with 12 bases separating them. The V gene's germline CDR1 is SGHAT and CDR2 FQNNGV. CDR3 DNA sequence: TGTGCCAGCAGCTTAGCCCCGCAGGGGACCTACGAGCAGTACGTC. It codes for CASSLAPQGTYEQYV.

The chain combines TRBV7-2 with TRBJ2-3, with D uncertain. The CDR3 extends over 13 amino acids. Germline values: CDR1 SGHTA, CDR2 FQGNSA. Trimming removed 5 bases at V and 3 bases at J, with 9 bases between. The CDR3 DNA sequence: TGTGCCAGCAGCCCGGGTCCGACAGATACGCAGTATTTT. Translation gives CASSPGPTDTQYF.

The gene calls are TRBV14 and TRBJ1-2; D is unresolved. The CDR3 is 14 residues long. Trimming cost V 1 base and J 4 bases, with 10 bases left between them. Germline V gene lookup returns CDR1 SGHDN and CDR2 FVKESK. CDR3 loop: CASSQVAASYGYTF. In DNA, the CDR3 is TGTGCCAGCAGCCAAGTTGCGGCATCCTATGGCTACACCTTC.

V gene TRBV10-3 combines with J gene TRBJ2-5; D might be TRBD2 (6 bases). V shed 1 base and J shed 2 bases, with 14 bases lying between them. The CDR3 is made up of 16 amino acids. Looked up from germline, CDR1 is ENHRY and CDR2 is SYGVKD. CDR3 protein: CAISELGPGRQETQYF. The CDR3 DNA reads TGTGCCATCAGTGAGTTAGGGCCCGGGAGACAAGAGACCCAGTACTTC.

This clone was seen just once. The V and J genes are TRBV14 and TRBJ2-1; 10 bases agree with TRBD2. The trim removed 0 bases at V and 3 bases at J, leaving 5 bases unmatched. From germline, CDR1 is SGHDN and CDR2 FVKESK. The CDR3 covers 17 residues. The CDR3 coding sequence is TGTGCCAGCAGCCAAGATCGACTAGCGGGCGACTACAATGAGCAGTTCTTC. It specifies CASSQDRLAGDYNEQFF.

The chain couples TRBV19 to TRBJ1-1; no firm D call. The CDR3 extends over 13 amino acids. Germline V gives CDR1 LNHDA, CDR2 SQIVND (reference sequence). V lost 6 bases and J 6 bases, leaving 14 bases between the germline ends. The CDR3 nucleotides read TGTGCCAGTAGCACCGTAAGGGAGGCTGAAGCTTTCTTT. It translates to CASSTVREAEAFF.

The chain employs TRBV5-1 and TRBJ1-1, with no clear D. The germline V and J ends were trimmed by 0 bases and 0 bases, with 6 bases remaining between them. The CDR3 extends over 14 amino acids. CDR1 SGHRS and CDR2 YFSETQ come from the germline V gene. CDR3 nucleotide sequence: TGCGCCAGCAGCTTGGCCTATATGAACACTGAAGCTTTCTTT. This translates into CASSLAYMNTEAFF.

The chain uses TRBV18 and TRBJ2-1, with D possibly being TRBD2 (5 bases). CDR3 length equals 13 residues. V was pared by 3 bases and J by 7 bases, with 10 bases between. In germline, CDR1 is KGHSH, CDR2 LQKENI. CDR3 loop: CASSPDGKNEQFF. DNA of the CDR3: TGTGCCAGCTCACCGGACGGGAAAAATGAGCAGTTCTTC.

This chain joins TRBV15 and TRBJ1-2; D might be TRBD1 (6 bases). The CDR3 has 15 residues. Trimming pared 4 bases from V and 0 bases from J, leaving 12 bases between. CDR1 LNHNV and CDR2 YYDKDF come from the germline V gene (reference sequence). Written as DNA, the CDR3 is TGTGCCACCAGCACACAGGGTGCCACTAACTATGGCTACACCTTC. Its protein is CATSTQGATNYGYTF.

J is TRBJ2-1 and V is TRBV5-1; TRBD2 matches 7 bases. Germline CDR1 and CDR2: SGHRS and YFSETQ. The junction had 8 bases not matched to a gene; V was cut back by 7 bases and J by 7 bases. The CDR3 loop spans 13 amino acids. DNA of the CDR3: TGCGCCAGCCTAAGCGGGATGACGAATGAGCAGTTCTTC. This sequence encodes CASLSGMTNEQFF.

The V gene is TRBV15, the J gene TRBJ2-1; D may be TRBD2 (5 bases). CDR3 size: 15 residues. V was clipped by 0 bases and J by 6 bases, with 12 bases between them. Per germline, CDR1 LNHNV and CDR2 YYDKDF (reference sequence). The CDR3 here is CATSRDRGSGNEQFF. CDR3 coding DNA: TGTGCCACCAGCAGAGATCGGGGTTCGGGCAATGAGCAGTTCTTC.

The chain links TRBV5-4 to TRBJ2-1; possible D gene TRBD2, 7 bases. The CDR3 is 15 residues long. Germline loops: CDR1 SGHNT, CDR2 YYREEE (reference sequence). V was trimmed by 0 bases and J by 5 bases, leaving 12 bases between them. The CDR3 region is CASSLEGGGHNEQFF. The CDR3 DNA is TGTGCCAGCAGCTTGGAAGGGGGGGGACACAATGAGCAGTTCTTC.

The V gene is TRBV7-8, the J gene TRBJ2-3; D is unresolved. The CDR3 sequence is 12 residues long. Between the trimmed V and J ends, which lost 2 bases and 4 bases, there was a span of 4 bases. The germline gives CDR1 SGHVS, CDR2 FQNEAQ. The CDR3 bases are TGTGCCAGCAGCTTATATGCAGATACGCAGTATTTT. Translation: CASSLYADTQYF.

V gene TRBV5-1 combines with J gene TRBJ2-3; 7 nucleotides agree with TRBD2. The junction had 6 bases not matched to a gene; V was cut back by 2 bases and J by 3 bases. CDR1 is SGHRS and CDR2 is YFSETQ in the germline V gene. The CDR3 covers 15 residues. CDR3 region: CASSFPAGVTDTQYF. The CDR3 DNA is TGCGCCAGCAGCTTTCCTGCGGGGGTGACAGATACGCAGTATTTT.

The chain uses TRBV3-1 (or the pseudogene TRBV3-2) and TRBJ2-3, with D tentatively TRBD2 (5 bases). V shed 3 bases and J shed 11 bases, with 18 bases lying between them. This CDR3 region has 14 residues. Germline values: CDR1 LGHDT, CDR2 YNNKEL (reference sequence). CDR3 nucleotides: TGTGCCAGCAGCCACGAGGGTTTTCGTAAAGGGCAGTATTTT. It translates to CASSHEGFRKGQYF.

This rearrangement joins TRBV5-3 to TRBJ2-7; 8 bases map to TRBD1. TRBV5-3 falls under the ORF class, with uncertain function. Trimming at V came to 10 bases and at J to 3 bases, leaving 15 bases not matched to a gene. The CDR3 length is 15 residues. The CDR3 DNA reads as TGTGCCTGTGACGCAGCCGGGACAGGTAACTACGAGCAGTACGTC. Its protein product is CACDAAGTGNYEQYV.

The chain recombines TRBV5-4 with TRBJ1-1, with D perhaps matching TRBD1 (6 bases). The CDR3 consists of 16 residues. The germline V and J ends were trimmed by 4 bases and 8 bases, with 24 bases remaining between them. Germline V CDR1 and CDR2: SGHNT, YYREEE (reference sequence). The DNA of the CDR3 is TGTGCCAGCAGCCCCGGACGCGGGGGCGAAAAGGTCGAAGCTTTCTTT. Translation gives CASSPGRGGEKVEAFF.